This record concerns one T cell receptor beta chain sequence. The method was immunoSEQ multiplex PCR; TCRdb's version includes in-frame clones alone and lacks a portion of them. The data show more than 35,000 clones, with less than 95% seen just once and 20% to 30% held by the top ten. The CDR3 length is 14 residues. V lost 5 bases to trimming and J lost 0 bases, with 7 bases between them. CDR1 is LNHDA, CDR2 SQIVND, per germline (reference sequence). This sample is part of a study of control samples from healthy donors and cancer patients. The chain links TRBV19 to TRBJ2-2; D is unclear. The receptor was isolated from a man between 60 and 75 years old in good health. The source material was blood. CDR3 region: CASSPVANTGELFF. CDR3 bases: TGTGCCAGTAGTCCCGTAGCGAACACCGGGGAGCTGTTTTTT.